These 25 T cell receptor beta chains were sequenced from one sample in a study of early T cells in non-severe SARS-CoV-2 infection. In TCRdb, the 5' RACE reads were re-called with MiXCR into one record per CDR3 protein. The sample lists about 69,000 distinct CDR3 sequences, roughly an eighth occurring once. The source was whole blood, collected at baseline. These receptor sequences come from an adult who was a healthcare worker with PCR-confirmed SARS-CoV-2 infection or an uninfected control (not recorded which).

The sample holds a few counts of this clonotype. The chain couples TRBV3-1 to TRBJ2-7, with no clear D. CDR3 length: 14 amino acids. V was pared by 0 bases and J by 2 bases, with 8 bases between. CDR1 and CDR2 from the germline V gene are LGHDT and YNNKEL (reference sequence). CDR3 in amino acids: CASSQDLGTYEQYF. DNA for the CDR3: TGTGCCAGCAGCCAAGATTTGGGCACCTACGAGCAGTACTTC.

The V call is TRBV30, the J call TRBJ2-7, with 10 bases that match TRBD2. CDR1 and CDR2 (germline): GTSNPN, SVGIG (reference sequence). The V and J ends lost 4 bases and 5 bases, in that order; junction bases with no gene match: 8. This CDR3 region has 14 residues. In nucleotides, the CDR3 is TGTGCCTGGACCCCACTAGCGGGACGGAACGAGCAGTACTTC. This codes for CAWTPLAGRNEQYF.

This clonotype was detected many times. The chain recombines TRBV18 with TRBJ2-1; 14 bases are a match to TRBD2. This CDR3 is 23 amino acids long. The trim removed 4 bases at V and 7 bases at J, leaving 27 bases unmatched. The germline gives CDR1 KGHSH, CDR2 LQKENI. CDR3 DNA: TGTGCCAGCTCACATGGTTTGGACAACCAAAACCGACTAGCGGGAGGGCCGGTGAATGAGCAGTTCTTC. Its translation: CASSHGLDNQNRLAGGPVNEQFF.

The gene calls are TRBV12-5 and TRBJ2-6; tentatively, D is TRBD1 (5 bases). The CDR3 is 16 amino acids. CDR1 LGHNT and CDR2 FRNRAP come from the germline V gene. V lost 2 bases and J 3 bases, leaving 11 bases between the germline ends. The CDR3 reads CASGLSPGYGANVLTF. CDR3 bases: TGTGCTAGTGGTTTGTCTCCAGGGTATGGGGCCAACGTCCTGACTTTC.

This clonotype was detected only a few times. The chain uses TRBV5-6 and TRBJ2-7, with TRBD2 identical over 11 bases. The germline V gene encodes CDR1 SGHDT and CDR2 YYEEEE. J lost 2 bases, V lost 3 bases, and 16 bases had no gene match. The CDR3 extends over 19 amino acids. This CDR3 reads CASSYFQPTSGTLTYEQYF. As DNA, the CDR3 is TGTGCCAGCAGCTATTTCCAGCCGACTAGCGGGACCCTGACCTACGAGCAGTACTTC.

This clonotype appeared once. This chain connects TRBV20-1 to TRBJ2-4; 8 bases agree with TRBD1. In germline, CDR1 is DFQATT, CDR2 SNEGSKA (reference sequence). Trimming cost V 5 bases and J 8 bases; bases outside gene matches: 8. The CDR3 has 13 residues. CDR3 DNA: TGCAGTGCTCCAAGACAGGGGCTGGACATTCAGTACTTC. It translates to CSAPRQGLDIQYF.

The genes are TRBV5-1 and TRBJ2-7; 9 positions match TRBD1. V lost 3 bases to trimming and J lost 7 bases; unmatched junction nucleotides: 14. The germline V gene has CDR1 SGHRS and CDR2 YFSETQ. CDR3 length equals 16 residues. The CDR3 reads CASSWRRDRVSGEQYF. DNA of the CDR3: TGCGCCAGCAGCTGGAGAAGGGACAGGGTCTCCGGGGAGCAGTACTTC.

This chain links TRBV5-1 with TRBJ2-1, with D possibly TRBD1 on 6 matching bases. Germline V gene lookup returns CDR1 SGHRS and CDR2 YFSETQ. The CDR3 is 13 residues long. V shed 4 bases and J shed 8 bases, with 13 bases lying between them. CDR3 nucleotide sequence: TGCGCCAGCAGCACGACAGGAAGGGATGAGCAGTTCTTC. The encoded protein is CASSTTGRDEQFF.

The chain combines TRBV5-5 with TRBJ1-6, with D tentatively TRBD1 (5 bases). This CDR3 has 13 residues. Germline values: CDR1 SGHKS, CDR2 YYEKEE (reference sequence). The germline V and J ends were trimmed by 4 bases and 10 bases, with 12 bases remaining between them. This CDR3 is CASSLGVGSPLHF. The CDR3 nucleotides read TGTGCCAGCAGCCTAGGGGTCGGGTCACCCCTCCACTTT.

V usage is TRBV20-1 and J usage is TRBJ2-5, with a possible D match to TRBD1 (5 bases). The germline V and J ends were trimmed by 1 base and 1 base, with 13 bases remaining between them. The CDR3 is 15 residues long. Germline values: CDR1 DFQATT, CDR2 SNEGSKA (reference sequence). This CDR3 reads CSARVDSFVQETQYF. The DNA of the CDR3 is TGCAGTGCTAGAGTAGACAGCTTTGTCCAAGAGACCCAGTACTTC.

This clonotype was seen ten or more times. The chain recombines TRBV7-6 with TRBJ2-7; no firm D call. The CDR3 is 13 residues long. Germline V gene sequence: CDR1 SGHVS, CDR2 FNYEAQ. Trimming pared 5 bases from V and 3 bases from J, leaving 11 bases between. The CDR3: CASSPGPNYEQYF. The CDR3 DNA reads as TGTGCCAGCAGCCCTGGACCGAACTACGAGCAGTACTTC.

The CDR3: CSVLAGALQETQYF. As DNA, the CDR3 is TGCAGCGTACTAGCGGGGGCCCTCCAAGAGACCCAGTACTTC. The J gene is TRBJ2-5, the V gene TRBV29-1, with 11 bases that match TRBD2. This CDR3 region has 14 residues. Trimming cost V 6 bases and J 1 base; bases outside gene matches: 4. CDR1 is SQVTM and CDR2 is ANQGSEA in the germline V gene.

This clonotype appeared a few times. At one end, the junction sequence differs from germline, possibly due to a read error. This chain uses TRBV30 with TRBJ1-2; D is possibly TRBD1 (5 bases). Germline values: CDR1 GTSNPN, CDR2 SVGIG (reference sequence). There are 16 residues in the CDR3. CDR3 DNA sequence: TGTGCCCGGAGTAGCGGGGGAGGCTTTAGTAACTATGGCTACACCTTC. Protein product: CARSSGGGFSNYGYTF.

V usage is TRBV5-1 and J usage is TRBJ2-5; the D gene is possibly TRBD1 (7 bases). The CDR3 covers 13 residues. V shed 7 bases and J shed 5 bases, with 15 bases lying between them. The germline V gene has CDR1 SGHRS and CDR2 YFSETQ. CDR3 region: CASGGGPGETQYF. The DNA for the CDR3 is TGCGCCAGCGGAGGGGGCCCCGGGGAGACCCAGTACTTC.

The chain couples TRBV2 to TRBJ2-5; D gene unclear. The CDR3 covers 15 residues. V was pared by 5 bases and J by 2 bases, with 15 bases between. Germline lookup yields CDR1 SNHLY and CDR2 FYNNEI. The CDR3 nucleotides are TGTGCCAGCAGTAAAACCCCGGACGGACAAGAGACCCAGTACTTC. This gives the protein CASSKTPDGQETQYF. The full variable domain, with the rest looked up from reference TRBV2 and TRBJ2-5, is EPEVTQTPSHQVTQMGQEVILRCVPISNHLYFYWYRQILGQKVEFLVSFYNNEISEKSEIFDDQFSVERPDGSNFTLKIRSTKLEDSAMYFCASSKTPDGQETQYFGPGTRLLVL.

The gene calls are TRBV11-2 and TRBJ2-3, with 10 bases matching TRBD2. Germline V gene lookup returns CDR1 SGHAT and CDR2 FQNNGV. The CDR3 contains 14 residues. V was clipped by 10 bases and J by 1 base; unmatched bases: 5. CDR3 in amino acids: CATAGTSGTDTQYF. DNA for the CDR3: TGTGCCACCGCTGGGACTAGCGGCACAGATACGCAGTATTTT.

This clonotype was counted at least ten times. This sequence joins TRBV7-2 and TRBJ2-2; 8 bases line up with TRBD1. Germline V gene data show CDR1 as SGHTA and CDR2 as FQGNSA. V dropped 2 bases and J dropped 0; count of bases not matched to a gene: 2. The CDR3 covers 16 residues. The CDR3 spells CASSLQGAPNTGELFF. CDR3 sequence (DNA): TGTGCCAGCAGCTTACAGGGGGCCCCGAACACCGGGGAGCTGTTTTTT.

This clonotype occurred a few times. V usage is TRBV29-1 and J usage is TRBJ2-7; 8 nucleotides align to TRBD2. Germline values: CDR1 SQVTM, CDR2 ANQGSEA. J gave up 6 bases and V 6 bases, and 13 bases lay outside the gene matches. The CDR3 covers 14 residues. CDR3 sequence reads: CSVSAGLGPSEQYF. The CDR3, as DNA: TGCAGCGTATCCGCGGGACTAGGTCCCTCCGAGCAGTACTTC.

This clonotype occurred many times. The CDR3 nucleotides read TGTGCCAGCAGCTTAGCGGAGGTGGGACCCCTCAATGAGCAGTTCTTC. It encodes CASSLAEVGPLNEQFF. The chain joins TRBV7-8 to TRBJ2-1, with D perhaps TRBD1 or TRBD2 (5 bases each). This CDR3 spans 16 amino acids. Germline CDR1 reads SGHVS; CDR2 reads FQNEAQ. Trimming pared 0 bases from V and 6 bases from J, leaving 15 bases between.

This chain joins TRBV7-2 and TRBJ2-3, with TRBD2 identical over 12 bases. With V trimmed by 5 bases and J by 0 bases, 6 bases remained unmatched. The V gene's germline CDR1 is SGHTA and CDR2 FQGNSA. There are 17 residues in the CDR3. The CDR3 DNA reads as TGTGCCAGCAGCCCTCGACTAGCGGGGGAGAGCACAGATACGCAGTATTTT. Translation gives CASSPRLAGESTDTQYF.

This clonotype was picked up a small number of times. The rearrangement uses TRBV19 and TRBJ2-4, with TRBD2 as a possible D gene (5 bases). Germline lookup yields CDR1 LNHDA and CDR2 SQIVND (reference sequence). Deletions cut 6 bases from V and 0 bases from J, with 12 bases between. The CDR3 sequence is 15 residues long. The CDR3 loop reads CASRTTGVAKNIQYF. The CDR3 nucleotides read TGTGCCAGTAGGACGACCGGGGTAGCCAAAAACATTCAGTACTTC.

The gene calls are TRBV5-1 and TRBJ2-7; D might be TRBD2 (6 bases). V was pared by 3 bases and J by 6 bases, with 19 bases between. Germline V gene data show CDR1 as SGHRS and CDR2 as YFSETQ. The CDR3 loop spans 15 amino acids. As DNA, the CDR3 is TGCGCCAGCAGCTCCACCGCGGGGCTCGTCGGCGAGCAGTACTTC. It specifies CASSSTAGLVGEQYF.

The CDR3 is CASSASGAYNEQFF. DNA for the CDR3: TGTGCCAGCAGCGCTAGTGGGGCCTACAATGAGCAGTTCTTC. V usage is TRBV9 and J usage is TRBJ2-1; no reliable D call. Germline lookup yields CDR1 SGDLS and CDR2 YYNGEE. The V and J ends lost 3 bases and 2 bases respectively, with 9 bases between them. The CDR3 loop spans 14 amino acids.

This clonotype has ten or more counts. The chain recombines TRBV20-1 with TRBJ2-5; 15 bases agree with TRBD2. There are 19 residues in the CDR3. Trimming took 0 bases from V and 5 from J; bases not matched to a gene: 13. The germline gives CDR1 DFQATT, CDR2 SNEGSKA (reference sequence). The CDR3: CSARDVRTSGRARWETQYF. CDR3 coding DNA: TGCAGTGCTAGAGATGTAAGGACTAGCGGGAGGGCCCGTTGGGAGACCCAGTACTTC.

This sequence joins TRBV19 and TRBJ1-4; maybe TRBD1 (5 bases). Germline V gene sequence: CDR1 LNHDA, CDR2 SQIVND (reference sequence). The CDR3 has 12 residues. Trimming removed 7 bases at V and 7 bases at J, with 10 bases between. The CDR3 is CASTRGGEKLFF. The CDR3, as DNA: TGTGCCAGTACCCGGGGCGGTGAAAAACTGTTTTTT.